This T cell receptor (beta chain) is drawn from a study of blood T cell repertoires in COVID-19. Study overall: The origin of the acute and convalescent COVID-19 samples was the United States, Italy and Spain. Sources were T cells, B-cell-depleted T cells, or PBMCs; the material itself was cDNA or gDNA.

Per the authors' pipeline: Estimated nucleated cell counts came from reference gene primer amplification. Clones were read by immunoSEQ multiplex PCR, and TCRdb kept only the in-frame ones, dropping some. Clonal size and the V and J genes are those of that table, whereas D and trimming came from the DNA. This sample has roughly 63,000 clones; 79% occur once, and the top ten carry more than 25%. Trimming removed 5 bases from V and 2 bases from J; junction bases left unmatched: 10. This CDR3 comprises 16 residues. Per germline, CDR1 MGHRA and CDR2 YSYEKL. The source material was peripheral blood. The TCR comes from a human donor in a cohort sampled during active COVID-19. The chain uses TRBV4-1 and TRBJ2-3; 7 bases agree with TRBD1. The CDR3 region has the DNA TGCGCCAGCAGCACCAGCCATGACAGGGACACAGATACGCAGTATTTT. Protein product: CASSTSHDRDTDTQYF.